The clone carrying this T cell receptor beta chain was seen ten or more times. The sample originates from a study of response to subunit inactivated influenza vaccine. The CDR3 length is 15 residues. Looked up from germline, CDR1 is SGHDT and CDR2 is YYEEEE. V shed 3 bases and J shed 2 bases, with 12 bases lying between them. TCRdb analysed the RT-PCR reads with MiXCR anew, one entry per CDR3 protein. The profile shows hundreds of thousands of distinct CDR3 sequences, 15% to 19% of them singletons. Sequences were derived from PBMCs from blood, sampled 12 days after vaccination. The gene calls are TRBV5-6 and TRBJ1-5, with D perhaps TRBD1 (5 bases). The source of this sequence is a man aged 50-59 years who received an inactivated influenza vaccine. The CDR3 DNA sequence: TGTGCCAGCAGCTCCCAGGGAGGCGGCAATCAGCCCCAGCATTTT. Protein product: CASSSQGGGNQPQHF. The whole variable domain, filled in from reference TRBV5-6 and TRBJ1-5, reads DAGVTQSPTHLIKTRGQQVTLRCSPKSGHDTVSWYQQALGQGPQFIFQYYEEEERQRGNFPDRFSGHQFPNYSSELNVNALLLGDSALYLCASSSQGGGNQPQHFGDGTRLSIL.